What follows are 3 T cell receptor beta chains derived from one specimen sequenced in a study of control samples from healthy donors and cancer patients (dated by TCRdb to about 2020). The method behind the library was the immunoSEQ multiplex PCR assay. The table comes from immuneACCESS by way of TCRdb, which keeps in-frame sequences with V and J called. Part of the clones is missing from these tables; in studies checked, under half for an unresolved V gene and the rest for unknown reasons. The sample table on file contains about 190,000 clones. The top ten hold around 2% of the sample. The sample was blood. These receptors were obtained from a woman in her 30s in good health.

V and J are TRBV25-1 and TRBJ2-3, with 8 bases lining up with TRBD2. V lost 2 bases to trimming and J lost 3 bases; unmatched junction nucleotides: 4. The V gene's germline CDR1 is MGHDK and CDR2 SYGVNS. The CDR3 is 15 residues long. The CDR3 coding sequence is TGTGCCAGCAGTGAAGGGGGCGGGAGGACAGATACGCAGTATTTT. Protein: CASSEGGGRTDTQYF.

For the CDR3, the DNA is TGTGCCAGCAGCTTGGCCCTTGCAGAGGGCTACACCTTC. Encoded protein: CASSLALAEGYTF. V and J are TRBV5-5 and TRBJ1-2, with unresolved D. The CDR3 has 13 amino acids. V was pared by 0 bases and J by 8 bases, with 11 bases between. Germline values: CDR1 SGHKS, CDR2 YYEKEE (reference sequence).

The chain employs TRBV27 and TRBJ1-5; D is unclear. CDR1 MNHEY and CDR2 SMNVEV come from the germline V gene (reference sequence). Trimming shortened V by 0 bases and J by 4 bases, and 7 bases separated the two germline ends. The CDR3 extends over 14 amino acids. In DNA form, the CDR3 reads TGTGCCAGCAGTTTATCGGGCGGGAATCAGCCCCAGCATTTT. Encoded protein: CASSLSGGNQPQHF.